Below, 18 T cell receptor beta chains from the same sample are listed, as sequenced in a study of cytomegalovirus exposure and HLA in healthy donors. The PCR contained 60 Vbeta and 13 Jbeta primers. Produced via immunoSEQ multiplex PCR; TCRdb's table is partial and in-frame only. The table lists over 150,000 clones, roughly 76% of them singletons, with around 1.5% in the top ten. The specimen sequenced was PBMCs. The receptors here all came from a man in his fifties or sixties in good health and CMV-seronegative.

This clone has just one count. V and J are TRBV6-1 and TRBJ2-7, with 13 bases that match TRBD2. Germline assignment: CDR1 MNHNS and CDR2 SASEGT. V trimming: 1 base; J trimming: 2 bases; junction bases outside the gene matches: 8. The CDR3 extends over 18 amino acids. The CDR3 DNA sequence: TGTGCCAGCAGTGAAGGACTAGCGGGAGGCGGATCCCCCTACGAGCAGTACTTC. Translated: CASSEGLAGGGSPYEQYF.

The chain uses TRBV25-1 and TRBJ2-2, with TRBD2 identical over 8 bases. This CDR3 contains 16 residues. V lost 3 bases to trimming and J lost 3 bases; unmatched junction nucleotides: 6. Looked up from germline, CDR1 is MGHDK and CDR2 is SYGVNS. CDR3: CASSDLRRGDTGELFF. In DNA form, the CDR3 reads TGTGCCAGCAGTGATTTAAGGCGGGGGGACACCGGGGAGCTGTTTTTT.

This chain connects TRBV6-5 to TRBJ2-1, with 8 positions matching TRBD1. There are 15 residues in the CDR3. J lost 2 bases, V lost 5 bases, and 5 bases had no gene match. From germline, CDR1 is MNHEY and CDR2 SVGAGI. The CDR3 loop reads CASSRTGQPYNEQFF. CDR3 nucleotides: TGTGCCAGCAGTCGGACAGGGCAGCCCTACAATGAGCAGTTCTTC.

This chain links TRBV18 with TRBJ1-4, with unresolved D. This CDR3 contains 15 residues. Trimming took off 3 bases at V and 0 bases at J, with 8 bases between the two ends. Germline V gene sequence: CDR1 KGHSH, CDR2 LQKENI. The CDR3: CASSPRVATNEKLFF. The CDR3 nucleotides are TGTGCCAGCTCACCTAGAGTCGCAACTAATGAAAAACTGTTTTTT. Based on the CDR3 plus reference TRBV18 and TRBJ1-4, the full variable domain is NAGVMQNPRHLVRRRGQEARLRCSPMKGHSHVYWYRQLPEEGLKFMVYLQKENIIDESGMPKERFSAEFPKEGPSILRIQQVVRGDSAAYFCASSPRVATNEKLFFGSGTQLSVL.

This clone has more than one count but fewer than ten. The chain carries TRBV6-5 and TRBJ1-5; the D is unclear. This CDR3 is 14 amino acids long. Between the trimmed V and J ends, which lost 0 bases and 2 bases, there was a span of 5 bases. Germline V gene lookup returns CDR1 MNHEY and CDR2 SVGAGI. The CDR3 DNA reads TGTGCCAGCAGTTACTCGGAGCGCAATCAGCCCCAGCATTTT. Encoded protein: CASSYSERNQPQHF.

This clone was counted a few times. The V call is TRBV7-8, the J call TRBJ2-7; 9 nucleotides align to TRBD1. Germline CDR1 reads SGHVS; CDR2 reads FQNEAQ. This CDR3 region has 14 residues. Unmatched junction bases numbered 3, after V lost 4 bases and J lost 2 bases. The CDR3 here is CASSYTGGPYEQYF. CDR3 coding DNA: TGTGCCAGCAGCTACACAGGGGGCCCCTACGAGCAGTACTTC.

V and J are TRBV2 and TRBJ1-3, with D possibly matching TRBD1 (6 bases). This CDR3 is 16 amino acids long. From germline, CDR1 is SNHLY and CDR2 FYNNEI. V dropped 2 bases and J dropped 3 bases, with 14 bases sitting between them. The CDR3 loop reads CASSESGRGFGNTIYF. As DNA, the CDR3 is TGTGCCAGCAGTGAATCGGGCAGGGGTTTTGGAAACACCATATATTTT.

The CDR3 DNA reads as TGCGCCAGCAGCTTTGCAGCGGGAGGTACAGATACGCAGTATTTT. Translated, it gives CASSFAAGGTDTQYF. The V gene is TRBV5-1, the J gene TRBJ2-3; 9 bases match TRBD2. The CDR3 consists of 15 residues. With V trimmed by 2 bases and J by 3 bases, 4 bases remained unmatched. CDR1 and CDR2 from the germline V gene are SGHRS and YFSETQ.

The rearrangement uses TRBV27 and TRBJ1-5; D remains ambiguous. V lost 0 bases and J lost 6, with 15 bases in between. Germline V lookup: CDR1 MNHEY, CDR2 SMNVEV (reference sequence). This CDR3 is 16 amino acids long. CDR3 DNA: TGTGCCAGCAGTTTATCCATGCATCCCGTCGGTCAGCCCCAGCATTTT. Its protein product is CASSLSMHPVGQPQHF.

This clone was seen more than once but under ten times. The rearrangement joins TRBV2 to TRBJ2-7, with 8 bases aligning to TRBD1. Germline V CDR1 and CDR2: SNHLY, FYNNEI. CDR3 length equals 16 residues. Germline trimming cut 7 bases from V and 1 base from J; bases unmatched to any gene: 12. In DNA, the CDR3 is TGTGCCAGCATCCCGAAAGGGGGACAGGCGTCCTACGAGCAGTACTTC. This translates into CASIPKGGQASYEQYF.

V gene TRBV5-1 combines with J gene TRBJ2-7; a weak D match, TRBD1 (6 bases). V lost 4 bases and J 3 bases, leaving 17 bases between the germline ends. Germline V gives CDR1 SGHRS, CDR2 YFSETQ. The CDR3 is 15 residues long. Here the CDR3 DNA reads TGCGCCAGCAGCCCGGACAGTCCCAAGTTCTACGAGCAGTACTTC. Amino acids: CASSPDSPKFYEQYF.

This rearrangement joins TRBV25-1 to TRBJ2-5; D possibly corresponds to TRBD1 (5 bases). V lost 0 bases to trimming and J lost 2 bases, with 10 bases between them. The CDR3 loop spans 15 amino acids. Germline assignment: CDR1 MGHDK and CDR2 SYGVNS. The CDR3 sequence is CASSEYEAGQETQYF. The CDR3, as DNA: TGTGCCAGCAGTGAATATGAGGCAGGGCAAGAGACCCAGTACTTC.

The chain joins TRBV7-2 to TRBJ2-7; 7 bases match TRBD1. The J segment lost 4 bases and the V segment lost 5 bases, leaving 8 bases of the junction unmatched. The germline CDR1 and CDR2 sequences are SGHTA and FQGNSA. This CDR3 has 14 amino acids. CDR3 DNA: TGTGCCAGCAGCAGGGACAGCGGTTCGTACGAGCAGTACTTC. As protein: CASSRDSGSYEQYF.

The chain is built from TRBV5-1 and TRBJ2-7, with 8 bases identical to TRBD2. This CDR3 contains 16 residues. Trimming took 1 base from V and 4 from J; bases not matched to a gene: 10. Germline CDR1 is SGHRS and CDR2 is YFSETQ. CDR3 loop: CASSLRSAGGIYEQYF. CDR3 nucleotide sequence: TGCGCCAGCAGCTTGAGGTCGGCGGGAGGAATTTACGAGCAGTACTTC.

Comments on this clone: At the DNA level, this CDR3 is encoded by other sequences in the same sample as well. The chain employs TRBV7-8 and TRBJ1-6; 8 positions match TRBD1. This CDR3 region has 14 residues. The V gene end was trimmed by 5 bases and the J gene end by 6 bases; junction bases not matched to a gene: 3. Germline V gene sequence: CDR1 SGHVS, CDR2 FQNEAQ. As DNA, the CDR3 is TGTGCCAGCAGCCTCCAGGGGGCTAATTCACCCCTCCACTTT. It translates to CASSLQGANSPLHF.

This clone appeared a single time. The chain combines TRBV4-1 with TRBJ2-5, with 9 bases matching TRBD2. The CDR3 is made up of 15 amino acids. Trimming took 3 bases from V and 1 from J; bases not matched to a gene: 3. CDR1 MGHRA and CDR2 YSYEKL come from the germline V gene. The CDR3 loop is CASSHLAGTQETQYF. CDR3 sequence (DNA): TGCGCCAGCAGCCACCTAGCGGGAACCCAAGAGACCCAGTACTTC.

About this clone itself: The sample contains more than one DNA sequence encoding this CDR3. V is TRBV5-6 and J is TRBJ2-5; D is unclear. Germline assignment: CDR1 SGHDT and CDR2 YYEEEE. This CDR3 comprises 12 residues. V lost 0 bases to trimming and J lost 5 bases, with 5 bases between them. CDR3 residues: CASSLVEETQYF. The DNA of the CDR3 is TGTGCCAGCAGCTTGGTCGAGGAGACCCAGTACTTC.

The chain carries TRBV5-1 and TRBJ1-5, with a possible D match to TRBD1 (6 bases). V shed 1 base and J shed 0 bases, with 11 bases lying between them. Germline values: CDR1 SGHRS, CDR2 YFSETQ. The CDR3 sequence is 16 residues long. For the CDR3, the DNA is TGCGCCAGCAGCTTGCCCGACAGGTTTAGCAATCAGCCCCAGCATTTT. This translates into CASSLPDRFSNQPQHF.